This T cell receptor beta chain was identified during a study of T-cell reconstitution after alpha-beta-depleted transplantation in children. The table lists this clonotype with many counts. The library targeted TCRbeta and was prepared with unique molecular identifiers. TCRdb reanalysed the PCR reads using MiXCR and keeps one entry per CDR3 protein. The sample gives 400,000 to 500,000 distinct CDR3 sequences, about a tenth of which show up once; 4.5% to 6% is in the top ten. CDR3 size: 17 residues. Trimming took off 0 bases at V and 1 base at J, with 18 bases between the two ends. In germline, CDR1 is DFQATT, CDR2 SNEGSKA (reference sequence).

The rearrangement joins TRBV20-1 to TRBJ1-1; tentative D call: TRBD1 (6 bases). The clonotype originates from a human donor who donated a stem cell graft to a child with acute myeloid leukemia. The sequencing used PBMCs from the stem cell graft donor, collected from the stem cell graft. DNA of the CDR3: TGCAGTGCTAGAGATTGGGGCAGGGGAAGGTCGAACACTGAAGCTTTCTTT. Its protein product is CSARDWGRGRSNTEAFF.